This T cell receptor (beta chain) was identified in a study of immune heterogeneity within non-small cell lung tumors. Study results and caveats: T-cell receptor beta clonotypes at high frequency differed largely between individual patients. Identical dominant CDR3 beta clonotypes were found repeatedly across the tumor sites of a single patient, and these appeared alongside high-frequency clones that were unique to particular tumor locations.

Turning to this clonotype: Its specificity is not known.

Multiplex PCR employing 32 V and 13 J primers generated amplicons of the TCR beta CDR3. TCRdb re-called the multiplex PCR reads with MiXCR, one entry per CDR3 protein. The sample shows 10,000 to 12,000 distinct CDR3 sequences, 25% to 35% of them seen only once. Genomic DNA from bulk tumor acted as the template, and about 600 ng was loaded per sample. During surgery, several far-apart biopsies were obtained from every primary tumor. With untreated, newly diagnosed non-small cell lung cancer, the patients went on to undergo curative surgery. Donors comprised surgical patients with newly diagnosed non-small cell lung cancer, operated on with curative intent. The sequencing sample was made of lung tumor tissue. The clonotype originates from an older woman with non-small cell lung cancer.

The CDR3 here is CASKGCGRGPLEEQYF. CDR3 DNA sequence: TGTGCCAGCAAGGGTTGCGGGAGAGGGCCCTTAGAAGAGCAGTACTTC. The chain has TRBV9 and TRBJ2-7; TRBD2 matches 7 bases. This CDR3 region has 16 residues. CDR1 SGDLS and CDR2 YYNGEE come from the germline V gene. Trimming took 6 bases from V and 7 from J; bases not matched to a gene: 19.